Listed below are T cell receptor beta chains from one sample, sequenced in a study of blood T cell repertoires in COVID-19. TCRdb's copy holds only in-frame clones and misses some; the assay was immunoSEQ multiplex PCR. The table includes roughly 150,000 clones, about 84% detected once. The sequenced sample was peripheral blood. These receptors all come from a woman aged 50 to 60 with acute or convalescent COVID-19. Each CDR3 is given with its conserved first and last residue. D genes are given only for firm matches.

D gene	V gene	J gene	CDR3 DNA	CDR3 protein
TRBD1	TRBV18	TRBJ1-5	TGTGCCAGCTCACCAGCGACAGGGGGGATTAATCAGCCCCAGCATTTT	CASSPATGGINQPQHF
TRBD1	TRBV7-2	TRBJ1-1	TGTGCCAGCAGCTCAGACAGGGGCCCTGAAGCTTTCTTT	CASSSDRGPEAFF
-	TRBV6-6	TRBJ2-7	TGTGCCAGCAGTTCGTCTAGGGGGACCTACGAGCAGTACTTC	CASSSSRGTYEQYF
-	TRBV6-2/TRBV6-3	TRBJ1-1	TGTGCCAGCAGCCAAGGGGGGGCAAGCACTGAAGCTTTCTTT	CASSQGGASTEAFF
TRBD1	TRBV7-9	TRBJ2-2	TGTGCCAGCAGCACGGACAGGGGAGCCACCGGGGAGCTGTTTTTT	CASSTDRGATGELFF
TRBD1	TRBV2	TRBJ1-5	TGTGCCAGCAGCCCCCAGGGGGATGATTATCAGCCCCAGCATTTT	CASSPQGDDYQPQHF
-	TRBV25-1	TRBJ1-2	TGTGCCAGCAGAGCCCCTAGGACAGCCAACTATGGCTACACCTTC	CASRAPRTANYGYTF
-	TRBV9	TRBJ1-2	TGTGCCAGCAGCGCTTCTTGGGCCTTCCGAGGCTACACCTTC	CASSASWAFRGYTF
-	TRBV2	TRBJ1-3	TGTGCCAGCAGTGACGGGGTCCCGTGGAACACCATATATTTT	CASSDGVPWNTIYF
-	TRBV19	TRBJ1-6	TGTGCCAGTAGTGGGAACAGGGCCTCGGATTCACCCCTCCACTTT	CASSGNRASDSPLHF
TRBD1	TRBV5-5	TRBJ1-4	TGTGCCAGCAGCTCCACAGGGGGCGCGGATGAAAAACTGTTTTTT	CASSSTGGADEKLFF
-	TRBV5-1	TRBJ2-7	TGCGCCAGTAAGGAGGGACGGACCTACGAGCAGTACTTC	CASKEGRTYEQYF
TRBD2	TRBV29-1	TRBJ2-5	TGCAGCGTTGGACTAGCGGAAGAGACCCAGTACTTC	CSVGLAEETQYF